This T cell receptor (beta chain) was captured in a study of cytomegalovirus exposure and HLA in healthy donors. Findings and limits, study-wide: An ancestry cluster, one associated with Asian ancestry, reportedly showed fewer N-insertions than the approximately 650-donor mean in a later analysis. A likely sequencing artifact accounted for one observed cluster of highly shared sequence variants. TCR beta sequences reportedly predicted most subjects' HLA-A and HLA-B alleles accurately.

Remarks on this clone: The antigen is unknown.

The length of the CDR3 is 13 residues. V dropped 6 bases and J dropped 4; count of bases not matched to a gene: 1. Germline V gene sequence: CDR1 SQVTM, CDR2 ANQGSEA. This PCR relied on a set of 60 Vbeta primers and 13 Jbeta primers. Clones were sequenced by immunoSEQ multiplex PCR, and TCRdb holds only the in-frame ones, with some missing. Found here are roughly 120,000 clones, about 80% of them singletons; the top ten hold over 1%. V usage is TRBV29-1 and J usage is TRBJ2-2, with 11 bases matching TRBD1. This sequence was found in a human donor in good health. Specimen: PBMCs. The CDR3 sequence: CSVGTGGTGELFF. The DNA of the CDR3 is TGCAGCGTGGGGACAGGGGGCACCGGGGAGCTGTTTTTT.